This entry lists 2 T cell receptor beta chains sequenced from one sample in a study of blood T cells in healthy people across ages (dated by TCRdb to between 2014 and 2017). The library was obtained by 5' RACE. TCRdb lists the instrument as Illumina HiSeq 2500. A second roughly 6 to 12 cycle PCR used a sample-barcoded 5' primer and a J-beta primer mix. The public reads were reanalyzed by TCRdb: fastp trimming at Q25, MiXCR alignment, in-frame beta chains only. Each record represents a unique CDR3 protein, reported with the most common genes and DNA among its rows. The table for this sample lists roughly 1,100,000 distinct CDR3 sequences; roughly a quarter of them were counted only once. The ten largest clonotypes hold approximately 0.75% of the sample. This sample was shared with a second study, whose subject was T cells of mothers and their children.

Sequenced sample: blood. Receptors originate from a girl aged 2-10 years in good health.

The table lists this clonotype with a few counts. CDR3 in amino acids: CASSNFGIYGYTF. The CDR3 DNA is TGTGCCAGCAGTAACTTCGGGATCTATGGCTACACCTTC. This chain connects TRBV7-9 to TRBJ1-2, with no clear D. Trimming removed 6 bases at V and 4 bases at J, with 12 bases between. Looked up from germline, CDR1 is SEHNR and CDR2 is FQNEAQ (reference sequence). There are 13 residues in the CDR3.

The CDR3 is CSFGQRETQYF. The CDR3 bases are TGCAGCTTCGGACAGCGAGAGACCCAGTACTTC. The rearrangement joins TRBV29-1 to TRBJ2-5, with D possibly matching TRBD1 (6 bases). CDR1 is SQVTM, CDR2 ANQGSEA, per germline. V was pared by 8 bases and J by 4 bases, with 11 bases between. CDR3 size: 11 residues.